The 10 T cell receptor beta chains below all came from one sample that was sequenced in a study of cytomegalovirus exposure and HLA in healthy donors (dated by TCRdb to about 2017). Library preparation was by the immunoSEQ multiplex PCR assay. For the multiplex PCR, a mixture combining 60 forward primers for TCR Vbeta segments and 13 reverse primers for TCR Jbeta segments was used. TCRdb obtained this table from immuneACCESS and retained in-frame rearrangements with V and J assigned. These tables miss some clones; where compared with another copy, unresolved V genes account for less than half of the shortfall, and the remainder is unexplained. Counted in this sample were a few hundred thousand clones; about four fifths of them appeared once. The biggest ten clones account for about 0.3% of the sample. Sequenced: PBMCs. The receptors stem from a girl aged 2 to 9 in good health and CMV-seronegative.

The gene calls are TRBV6-5 and TRBJ2-5; maybe TRBD1 (5 bases). Trimming shortened V by 2 bases and J by 3 bases, and 13 bases separated the two germline ends. Germline V lookup: CDR1 MNHEY, CDR2 SVGAGI. This CDR3 spans 15 amino acids. The CDR3 DNA is TGTGCCAGCAGTTACCGGCAGGGCTGGGAAGAGACCCAGTACTTC. Encoded protein: CASSYRQGWEETQYF.

This clone has just one count. This chain uses TRBV25-1 with TRBJ1-4, with D perhaps TRBD1 (5 bases). V was trimmed by 5 bases and J by 8 bases, leaving 18 bases between them. CDR1 and CDR2 from the germline V gene are MGHDK and SYGVNS. CDR3 length: 15 residues. CDR3 protein: CASSLQTSQGEKLFF. CDR3 coding DNA: TGTGCCAGCAGTCTCCAGACGTCCCAGGGAGAAAAACTGTTTTTT.

The chain links TRBV11-2 to TRBJ2-5; possibly TRBD1 for D (5 bases). The better agreement between TRBJ2-7 and the DNA end casts doubt on the J call. Germline loops: CDR1 SGHAT, CDR2 FQNNGV. The CDR3 extends over 17 amino acids. CDR3 nucleotides: TGTGCCAGCAGCTCCACCTCGGGTCAGGGTAAAACCTACGAGCAGTACTTC. This sequence encodes CASSSTSGQGKTYEQYF.

The chain uses TRBV20-1 and TRBJ1-1, with unresolved D. The CDR3 length is 10 residues. Trimming removed 6 bases from V and 8 bases from J, with 10 bases in between. Germline loops: CDR1 DFQATT, CDR2 SNEGSKA (reference sequence). The CDR3 nucleotides are TGCAGTGCCCTCAGCGACGAAGCTTTCTTT. This gives the protein CSALSDEAFF.

CDR3 in amino acids: CASSLTARWRDSAYEQYF. Written as DNA, the CDR3 is TGTGCCAGCAGCCTAACCGCCAGGTGGCGGGACTCCGCCTACGAGCAGTACTTC. The rearrangement links TRBV7-6 to TRBJ2-7, with D possibly being TRBD2 (6 bases). The CDR3 is made up of 18 amino acids. Trimming took 5 bases from V and 2 from J, leaving 25 bases between them. In germline, CDR1 is SGHVS, CDR2 FNYEAQ.

This clone has a single count. The rearrangement joins TRBV23-1 to TRBJ1-2; no definite D call. TRBV23-1 is flagged as an ORF with uncertain function. V lost 3 bases and J lost 4, with 15 bases in between. This CDR3 has 15 amino acids. The CDR3 is CASSQAGPGIYGYTF. In DNA form, the CDR3 reads TGCGCCAGCAGTCAGGCCGGGCCGGGGATCTATGGCTACACCTTC.

The CDR3 DNA sequence: TGTGCCAGCAGTGAAGTTCTGGTAGGGGCTGGGGCCAACGTCCTGACTTTC. It specifies CASSEVLVGAGANVLTF. The chain is built from TRBV2 and TRBJ2-6; perhaps TRBD1 as D (5 bases). CDR1 SNHLY and CDR2 FYNNEI come from the germline V gene. The CDR3 consists of 17 residues. The V end was cut by 1 base, the J end by 2 bases, with 12 bases between.

V gene TRBV4-2 combines with J gene TRBJ1-5, with a tentative D call TRBD1 (5 bases). Germline CDR1 is LGHNA and CDR2 is YNFKEQ. This CDR3 is 17 amino acids long. V lost 0 bases, J lost 3 bases, and 15 bases lay in between. CDR3 DNA sequence: TGTGCCAGCAGCCAAGAAACAGGACGGGCCTACAATCAGCCCCAGCATTTT. The encoded protein is CASSQETGRAYNQPQHF.

The genes are TRBV11-1 and TRBJ1-1, with unresolved D. The length of the CDR3 is 13 residues. Germline V gene sequence: CDR1 SGHAT, CDR2 FQDESV (reference sequence). V was pared by 4 bases and J by 1 base, with 7 bases between. The CDR3 sequence: CASSYSGNTEAFF. CDR3 bases: TGTGCCAGCAGCTACTCAGGGAACACTGAAGCTTTCTTT.

The chain couples TRBV19 to TRBJ2-3, with 9 bases aligning to TRBD2. J lost 2 bases, V lost 0 bases, and 3 bases had no gene match. This CDR3 comprises 16 residues. CDR1 is LNHDA and CDR2 is SQIVND in the germline V gene (reference sequence). The chain's CDR3 is CASSIDRTSDTDTQYF. CDR3 nucleotide sequence: TGTGCCAGTAGTATAGATCGGACTAGCGACACAGATACGCAGTATTTT.